Sequencing of this TCR beta chain was carried out in a study of shared clonotypes between healthy human individuals. CDR3 length: 13 amino acids. The germline gives CDR1 GTSNPN, CDR2 SVGIG (reference sequence). V lost 0 bases, J lost 3 bases, and 9 bases lay in between. Over several immunoSEQ plates, each subset's genomic DNA was distributed in even portions. The data were produced by immunoSEQ multiplex PCR, yet TCRdb's version contains in-frame clones alone and is incomplete. The repertoire holds around 1.5 million clones, with roughly 98% as singletons. The donors were adults (healthy and HIV-negative) with no recent acute infections or vaccinations.

The sequenced sample consisted of naive CD4+ T cells sorted from blood. Subset: CD45RA+ positively selected. This receptor was obtained from a man aged 25-45 years in good health. This chain uses TRBV30 with TRBJ2-7; D gene unclear. The CDR3 DNA sequence: TGTGCCTGGAGTGTAGCACAGTACTACGAGCAGTACTTC. Its protein is CAWSVAQYYEQYF.